These 22 T cell receptor beta chains share one sample of origin, sequenced in a study of T cells in Graves' hyperthyroidism and ophthalmopathy. RNA transcripts served as the template for amplifying TCR beta CDR3 regions. Primed by the HTBI set, a first-round RT-PCR was run on the TCR CDR3. Using its own MiXCR run on the multiplex PCR reads, TCRdb lists one record per CDR3 protein. The data hold approximately 700,000 distinct CDR3 sequences, with less than 20% observed a single time. Material: blood. The receptors were sampled from a young man with Graves' hyperthyroidism.

There are many counts of this clonotype. The V call is TRBV6-2 or TRBV6-3, the J call TRBJ2-1, with 9 bases that match TRBD2. The germline gives CDR1 MNHEY, CDR2 SVGEGT. The CDR3 has 15 amino acids. With V trimmed by 7 bases and J by 7 bases, 11 bases remained unmatched. This chain's CDR3 is CASTTAGGPGNEQFF. CDR3 bases: TGTGCCAGCACTACTGCGGGAGGGCCGGGGAATGAGCAGTTCTTC.

This chain uses TRBV24-1 with TRBJ2-4; D might be TRBD1 or TRBD2, each matching 5 bases. This CDR3 region has 14 residues. Germline loops: CDR1 KGHDR, CDR2 SFDVKD. Trimming removed 2 bases from V and 9 bases from J, with 13 bases in between. This CDR3 reads CATSDSVTEGIQYF. The CDR3 DNA follows: TGTGCCACCAGTGATTCCGTGACAGAGGGCATTCAGTACTTC.

There are many counts of this clonotype. The gene calls are TRBV6-1 and TRBJ2-1; 12 bases map to TRBD2. The CDR3 consists of 18 residues. Trimming cost V 2 bases and J 9 bases; bases outside gene matches: 14. Germline assignment: CDR1 MNHNS and CDR2 SASEGT. The CDR3 sequence is CASSERFRLAGASGEQFF. The CDR3 nucleotides read TGTGCCAGCAGTGAAAGGTTCCGACTAGCGGGAGCCTCCGGTGAGCAGTTCTTC.

The table lists this clonotype with many counts. V and J are TRBV28 and TRBJ2-3, with 9 positions matching TRBD1. J was trimmed by 0 bases and V by 6 bases; bases with no gene match: 4. The CDR3 totals 15 residues. Germline V gene data show CDR1 as MDHEN and CDR2 as SYDVKM. CDR3 protein: CASRVQGASTDTQYF. CDR3 bases: TGTGCCAGCAGAGTACAGGGGGCTAGCACAGATACGCAGTATTTT.

The genes are TRBV20-1 and TRBJ1-4; TRBD1 matches 7 bases. J gave up 7 bases and V 7 bases, and 15 bases lay outside the gene matches. Germline CDR1 DFQATT, CDR2 SNEGSKA (reference sequence). The CDR3 consists of 15 residues. The CDR3: CSGRPRGQIAEKLFF. The CDR3 bases are TGCAGTGGTCGCCCCCGGGGACAGATAGCTGAAAAACTGTTTTTT.

The chain recombines TRBV9 with TRBJ2-7; 9 bases are a match to TRBD2. Germline assignment: CDR1 SGDLS and CDR2 YYNGEE. The CDR3 spans 16 residues. Germline trimming cut 0 bases from V and 4 bases from J; bases unmatched to any gene: 8. The DNA of the CDR3 is TGTGCCAGCAGCGTAGCTGGGGCGGGAGGGCCGTACGAGCAGTACTTC. This translates into CASSVAGAGGPYEQYF.

The sample holds many counts of this clonotype. CDR3: CAWSLFGYDEQFF. Here the CDR3 DNA reads TGTGCCTGGTCTCTTTTCGGATATGATGAGCAGTTCTTC. The chain carries TRBV30 and TRBJ2-1; D is undetermined. Trimming pared 5 bases from V and 8 bases from J, leaving 16 bases between. This CDR3 has 13 amino acids. CDR1 is GTSNPN, CDR2 SVGIG, per germline (reference sequence).

There are many counts of this clonotype. V gene TRBV20-1 combines with J gene TRBJ2-5; possible D gene TRBD2, 6 bases. The length of the CDR3 is 14 residues. The germline V and J ends were trimmed by 1 base and 2 bases, with 11 bases remaining between them. Germline V gene sequence: CDR1 DFQATT, CDR2 SNEGSKA (reference sequence). The CDR3 DNA reads TGCAGTGCTAGAGCCAGGGCGGGACAAGAGACCCAGTACTTC. Its protein product is CSARARAGQETQYF.

This clonotype was recorded a few times. V and J are TRBV5-1 and TRBJ2-7; 13 bases agree with TRBD2. CDR1 is SGHRS and CDR2 is YFSETQ in the germline V gene. This CDR3 region has 16 residues. V shed 4 bases and J 3 bases; nucleotides not matched to a gene: 7. The DNA of the CDR3 is TGCGCCAGCAGCCGCCGGACTAGCGGGGGTAGCTACGAGCAGTACTTC. It encodes CASSRRTSGGSYEQYF. Variable domain in full (rest from reference TRBV5-1 and TRBJ2-7): KAGVTQTPRYLIKTRGQQVTLSCSPISGHRSVSWYQQTPGQGLQFLFEYFSETQRNKGNFPGRFSGRQFSNSRSEMNVSTLELGDSALYLCASSRRTSGGSYEQYFGPGTRLTVT.

This clonotype was recorded a few times. The chain uses TRBV4-2 and TRBJ1-2; TRBD1 matches at 7 bases. Germline CDR1 LGHNA, CDR2 YNFKEQ. Trimming cost V 1 base and J 2 bases; bases outside gene matches: 7. The CDR3 extends over 16 amino acids. The CDR3 region is CASSQVSRGGNYGYTF. As DNA, the CDR3 is TGTGCCAGCAGCCAAGTCTCCCGAGGGGGCAACTATGGCTACACCTTC.

This clonotype was seen a few times. The chain joins TRBV28 to TRBJ2-7, with D perhaps TRBD1 (6 bases). From germline, CDR1 is MDHEN and CDR2 SYDVKM. Trimming removed 3 bases from V and 5 bases from J, with 11 bases in between. CDR3 length equals 13 residues. CDR3 in DNA: TGTGCCAGCAGTTTTGAACAGGGCAACGAGCAGTACTTC. Translation gives CASSFEQGNEQYF. Combining the CDR3 with reference TRBV28 and TRBJ2-7 gives the whole variable domain DVKVTQSSRYLVKRTGEKVFLECVQDMDHENMFWYRQDPGLGLRLIYFSYDVKMKEKGDIPEGYSVSREKKERFSLILESASTNQTSMYLCASSFEQGNEQYFGPGTRLTVT.

This clonotype was detected many times. This chain links TRBV28 with TRBJ2-7; the D is unclear. The germline V gene has CDR1 MDHEN and CDR2 SYDVKM. V lost 1 base and J lost 8, with 6 bases in between. The CDR3 extends over 11 amino acids. This chain's CDR3 is CASSLSAKQYF. The CDR3 region has the DNA TGTGCCAGCAGTTTATCGGCAAAGCAGTACTTC.

In its sample, this clonotype was seen a few times. This sequence joins TRBV29-1 and TRBJ2-7, with 9 positions matching TRBD2. CDR3 length: 13 amino acids. Germline CDR1 SQVTM, CDR2 ANQGSEA. The trim removed 4 bases at V and 1 base at J, leaving 2 bases unmatched. Here the CDR3 DNA reads TGCAGCGTTGTTAGCGGGAGTTCCTACGAGCAGTACTTC. It yields the protein CSVVSGSSYEQYF.

This clonotype came up many times. This chain connects TRBV12-3 or TRBV12-4 to TRBJ1-6; no firm D call. The germline V and J ends were trimmed by 3 bases and 9 bases, with 15 bases remaining between them. This CDR3 has 15 amino acids. The chain's CDR3 is CASSLSAKGISPLHF. The CDR3 DNA follows: TGTGCCAGCAGTTTGTCGGCGAAGGGTATTTCACCCCTCCACTTT.

This clonotype was recorded many times. A junction end diverges from the germline sequence, so it may reflect a read error. This sequence joins TRBV10-2 and TRBJ2-7; TRBD1 might be the D (6 bases). In germline, CDR1 is WSHSY, CDR2 SAAADI. CDR3 length: 13 amino acids. CDR3 DNA: TGTGCCAGCAGTGTGGACAGATCCTACGAGCAGTACTTC. Its translation: CASSVDRSYEQYF.

The table lists this clonotype with many counts. For the CDR3, the DNA is TGTGCCAGCTCACCACCGGGACAGGGGGTGTCACAGCCCCAGCATTTT. Amino acid sequence: CASSPPGQGVSQPQHF. V and J are TRBV18 and TRBJ1-5; 11 bases match TRBD1. Germline-derived CDR1 and CDR2 are KGHSH and LQKENI. The CDR3 totals 16 residues. V trimming: 0 bases; J trimming: 7 bases; junction bases outside the gene matches: 5. The full variable domain, completed using reference TRBV18 and TRBJ1-5, is NAGVMQNPRHLVRRRGQEARLRCSPMKGHSHVYWYRQLPEEGLKFMVYLQKENIIDESGMPKERFSAEFPKEGPSILRIQQVVRGDSAAYFCASSPPGQGVSQPQHFGDGTRLSIL.

The chain joins TRBV20-1 to TRBJ2-4; 9 positions agree with TRBD2. J gave up 1 base and V 1 base, and 5 bases lay outside the gene matches. The germline V gene encodes CDR1 DFQATT and CDR2 SNEGSKA (reference sequence). The CDR3 is made up of 16 amino acids. The CDR3 sequence is CSARGSSGRAKNIQYF. As DNA, the CDR3 is TGCAGTGCTAGAGGATCAAGCGGGAGGGCCAAAAACATTCAGTACTTC.

Details on this clonotype: The junction differs from germline at one of its ends, possibly a read error. The chain recombines TRBV11-2 with TRBJ2-1, with 8 bases aligning to TRBD2. Germline CDR1 is SGHAT and CDR2 is FQNNGV. This CDR3 has 15 residues. Here the CDR3 DNA reads TGTGCCCGCAGCGCTGTTAGCGGGACCTACAATGAGCAGTTCTTC. Its protein is CARSAVSGTYNEQFF.

This chain joins TRBV30 and TRBJ2-3; 13 positions agree with TRBD2. The junction had 4 bases not matched to a gene; V was cut back by 7 bases and J by 6 bases. The germline CDR1 and CDR2 sequences are GTSNPN and SVGIG (reference sequence). The CDR3 loop spans 13 amino acids. The CDR3 region has the DNA TGTGCCTTCACTAGCGGGAGGGCTGATACGCAGTATTTT. It codes for CAFTSGRADTQYF.

The V and J genes are TRBV14 and TRBJ2-7; the D is unclear. Deletions cut 3 bases from V and 4 bases from J, with 22 bases between. Germline V gene sequence: CDR1 SGHDN, CDR2 FVKESK. The CDR3 totals 17 residues. Written as DNA, the CDR3 is TGTGCCAGCAGCCACCGGACGGAGAGTACTAAACGGTACGAGCAGTACTTC. This translates into CASSHRTESTKRYEQYF.

This sequence joins TRBV30 and TRBJ2-5, with 8 bases lining up with TRBD1. V dropped 3 bases and J dropped 3; count of bases not matched to a gene: 6. Germline assignment: CDR1 GTSNPN and CDR2 SVGIG (reference sequence). The CDR3 length is 14 residues. CDR3 protein: CAWSRGLIEETQYF. The DNA of the CDR3 is TGTGCCTGGAGCAGGGGGCTCATAGAAGAGACCCAGTACTTC. The whole variable domain, remainder taken from reference TRBV30 and TRBJ2-5, is SQTIHQWPATLVQPVGSPLSLECTVEGTSNPNLYWYRQAAGRGLQLLFYSVGIGQISSEVPQNLSASRPQDRQFILSSKKLLLSDSGFYLCAWSRGLIEETQYFGPGTRLLVL.

This rearrangement joins TRBV18 to TRBJ2-4, with D maybe TRBD2 (5 bases). Germline CDR1 reads KGHSH; CDR2 reads LQKENI. The CDR3 loop spans 18 amino acids. With 6 bases removed from V and 0 bases from J, the gap between germline ends came to 21 bases. The CDR3 region is CASSPNVVGGPAKNIQYF. CDR3 in DNA: TGTGCCAGCTCTCCAAACGTCGTAGGCGGGCCAGCCAAAAACATTCAGTACTTC.